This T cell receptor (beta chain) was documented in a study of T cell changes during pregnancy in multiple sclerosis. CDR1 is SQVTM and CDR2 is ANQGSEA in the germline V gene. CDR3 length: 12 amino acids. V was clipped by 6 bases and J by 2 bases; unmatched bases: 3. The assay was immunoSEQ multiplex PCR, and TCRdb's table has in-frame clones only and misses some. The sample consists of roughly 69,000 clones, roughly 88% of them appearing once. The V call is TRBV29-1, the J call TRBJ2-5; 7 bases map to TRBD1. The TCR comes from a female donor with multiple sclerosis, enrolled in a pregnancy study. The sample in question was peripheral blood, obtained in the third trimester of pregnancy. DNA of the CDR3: TGCAGCGTGGAACAGGGGCAAGAGACCCAGTACTTC. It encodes CSVEQGQETQYF.